The T cell receptor beta chain under discussion was sequenced for a study of cytomegalovirus exposure and HLA in healthy donors. Study background: According to later analysis, the same platform produced the approximately 120 validation and several hundred first-cohort repertoires.

V dropped 0 bases and J dropped 4; count of bases not matched to a gene: 2. The CDR3 is 14 residues long. Germline CDR1 is MNHEY and CDR2 is SVGAGI. The method was immunoSEQ multiplex PCR; TCRdb's version includes in-frame clones alone and lacks a portion of them. This table holds around 250,000 clones, around 89% found once. This receptor was obtained from a woman under 30 in good health and CMV-seronegative. The source material was PBMCs. The chain carries TRBV6-5 and TRBJ1-1; TRBD1 matches 7 bases. The DNA of the CDR3 is TGTGCCAGCAGTTACTCGGACAGGAGCACTGAAGCTTTCTTT. Its protein is CASSYSDRSTEAFF.